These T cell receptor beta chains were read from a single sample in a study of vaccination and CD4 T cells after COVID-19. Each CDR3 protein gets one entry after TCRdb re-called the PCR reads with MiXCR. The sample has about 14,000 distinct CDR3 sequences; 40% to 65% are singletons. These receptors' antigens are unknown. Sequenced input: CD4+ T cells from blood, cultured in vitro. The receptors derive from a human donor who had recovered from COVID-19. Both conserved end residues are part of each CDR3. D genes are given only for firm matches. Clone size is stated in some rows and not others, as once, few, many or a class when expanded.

CDR3nt: TGTGCCAGCAGCCCTCAGGGTGCCCTAAATTCACCCCTCCACTTT; CDR3aa: CASSPQGALNSPLHF; v_gene: TRBV12-3/TRBV12-4; j_gene: TRBJ1-6; abundance: -; d_gene: -
CDR3nt: TGTGCCAGCAGCCAGGGAGCCACAGATACGCAGTATTTT; CDR3aa: CASSQGATDTQYF; v_gene: TRBV7-3; j_gene: TRBJ2-3; abundance: once; d_gene: -
CDR3nt: TGTGCCAGCAGCTTAACGGGGAGAAACACCATATATTTT; CDR3aa: CASSLTGRNTIYF; v_gene: TRBV7-8; j_gene: TRBJ1-3; abundance: few; d_gene: -
CDR3nt: TGTGCCAGCAGTCCCCGGGACAGGTTGGAGACCCAGTACTTC; CDR3aa: CASSPRDRLETQYF; v_gene: TRBV28; j_gene: TRBJ2-5; abundance: -; d_gene: TRBD1
CDR3nt: TGTGCCAGCAGATCGACAGGGGGCACTGAAGCTTTCTTT; CDR3aa: CASRSTGGTEAFF; v_gene: TRBV11-3; j_gene: TRBJ1-1; abundance: -; d_gene: TRBD1
CDR3nt: TGTGCCAGCAGAGGCAGACAGGGGGCGGCTATGTTCGGTGAAAAACTGTTTTTT; CDR3aa: CASRGRQGAAMFGEKLFF; v_gene: TRBV6-1; j_gene: TRBJ1-4; abundance: -; d_gene: TRBD1
CDR3nt: TGTGCCAGCAGCGTTAGCGGGAGTGAGGGGGATACGCAGTATTTT; CDR3aa: CASSVSGSEGDTQYF; v_gene: TRBV7-3; j_gene: TRBJ2-3; abundance: -; d_gene: TRBD2
CDR3nt: TGTGCCAGCAGCTTAGGTTCGGGGGGCAGCAATCAGCCCCAGCATTTT; CDR3aa: CASSLGSGGSNQPQHF; v_gene: TRBV7-9; j_gene: TRBJ1-5; abundance: -; d_gene: -
CDR3nt: TGCAGTGCAGACGAGGGGGCCGCTTACGAGCAGTACTTC; CDR3aa: CSADEGAAYEQYF; v_gene: TRBV20-1; j_gene: TRBJ2-7; abundance: -; d_gene: TRBD1
CDR3nt: TGTGCCAGTAGTGGCGGGACAGGGCTTCTAAACGTCCTGACTTTC; CDR3aa: CASSGGTGLLNVLTF; v_gene: TRBV19; j_gene: TRBJ2-6; abundance: -; d_gene: TRBD1
CDR3nt: TGTGCCAGTAGGGAAGGGGGAGCTAACTATGGCTACACCTTC; CDR3aa: CASREGGANYGYTF; v_gene: TRBV19; j_gene: TRBJ1-2; abundance: -; d_gene: -
CDR3nt: TGCAGTGCCTCTCAGGGGCCGAATCAGCCCCAGCATTTT; CDR3aa: CSASQGPNQPQHF; v_gene: TRBV20-1; j_gene: TRBJ1-5; abundance: -; d_gene: -
CDR3nt: TGTGCCAGCAGTTTCCAACTAGCGGGATTGGACACCCAGTACTTC; CDR3aa: CASSFQLAGLDTQYF; v_gene: TRBV27; j_gene: TRBJ2-5; abundance: few; d_gene: TRBD2
CDR3nt: TGTGCCAGCAGCTTAGGAGGGACAGCTGCCCTGGAGCAGTACTTC; CDR3aa: CASSLGGTAALEQYF; v_gene: TRBV5-4; j_gene: TRBJ2-7; abundance: -; d_gene: -
CDR3nt: TGTGCCACCAGTGATTCTGACGGATATAGCAATCAGCCCCAGCATTTT; CDR3aa: CATSDSDGYSNQPQHF; v_gene: TRBV24-1; j_gene: TRBJ1-5; abundance: few; d_gene: -
CDR3nt: TGTGCCAGTAGTACGTCACAAAGCGTATGGGAGCAGTACTTC; CDR3aa: CASSTSQSVWEQYF; v_gene: TRBV19; j_gene: TRBJ2-7; abundance: -; d_gene: -
CDR3nt: TGTGCCAGCAGCCCGTGGACGGATAACACTGAAGCTTTCTTT; CDR3aa: CASSPWTDNTEAFF; v_gene: TRBV6-1; j_gene: TRBJ1-1; abundance: once; d_gene: -
CDR3nt: TGTGCCAGCGGGGGGACTAGCGGAACCTACGAGCAGTACTTC; CDR3aa: CASGGTSGTYEQYF; v_gene: TRBV6-1; j_gene: TRBJ2-7; abundance: few; d_gene: TRBD2
CDR3nt: TGTGCCAGCAGCTTAAATAGGAGGCGGGGTGCAGCCTACGAGCAGTACTTC; CDR3aa: CASSLNRRRGAAYEQYF; v_gene: TRBV7-2; j_gene: TRBJ2-7; abundance: -; d_gene: -
CDR3nt: TGTGCCAGCAGTCTCCAAGCGGGAGCCTCCTACGAGCAGTACTTC; CDR3aa: CASSLQAGASYEQYF; v_gene: TRBV27; j_gene: TRBJ2-7; abundance: few; d_gene: TRBD2
CDR3nt: TGCGCCACCACAGATGCGCAGTATTTT; CDR3aa: CATTDAQYF; v_gene: TRBV10-1; j_gene: TRBJ2-3; abundance: -; d_gene: -
CDR3nt: TGCGCCAGCAGTCTCCGGGGAGTGGGCTATGGCTACACCTTC; CDR3aa: CASSLRGVGYGYTF; v_gene: TRBV5-1; j_gene: TRBJ1-2; abundance: -; d_gene: -
CDR3nt: TGCAGTGCTAGAGTCACAGGGGCCCCTGAAGCTTTCTTT; CDR3aa: CSARVTGAPEAFF; v_gene: TRBV20-1; j_gene: TRBJ1-1; abundance: -; d_gene: TRBD1
CDR3nt: TGTGCCAGCAGTGAAGGGGGAACTGAAAAACTGTTTTTT; CDR3aa: CASSEGGTEKLFF; v_gene: TRBV6-1; j_gene: TRBJ1-4; abundance: once; d_gene: -
CDR3nt: TGTGCCAGCAGCTTAGGGGCGGGTGGCCGAGTCGAGACGCAGTATTTT; CDR3aa: CASSLGAGGRVETQYF; v_gene: TRBV7-2; j_gene: TRBJ2-3; abundance: -; d_gene: -
CDR3nt: TGCGCCAGCAGCCAAGACGACAGGGACGCGAGGGTAGCTTTCTTT; CDR3aa: CASSQDDRDARVAFF; v_gene: TRBV4-1; j_gene: TRBJ1-1; abundance: -; d_gene: TRBD1
CDR3nt: TGTGCCAGCAGCCAAGATCGGTGGGGAGATACGAATTATGGCTACACCTTC; CDR3aa: CASSQDRWGDTNYGYTF; v_gene: TRBV4-2; j_gene: TRBJ1-2; abundance: -; d_gene: -
CDR3nt: TGTGCCACCAGTGATTCCCGGGGAGAAGTTGGAAACACCATATATTTT; CDR3aa: CATSDSRGEVGNTIYF; v_gene: TRBV24-1; j_gene: TRBJ1-3; abundance: few; d_gene: -
CDR3nt: TGTGCCAGCTCACCACCTCTTGGGACAGGGGCCTACGAGCAGTACTTC; CDR3aa: CASSPPLGTGAYEQYF; v_gene: TRBV18; j_gene: TRBJ2-7; abundance: once; d_gene: TRBD1
CDR3nt: TGTGCCAGCAGTTTGAGTTGGCGGGAGACCAGGACAGATACGCAGTATTTT; CDR3aa: CASSLSWRETRTDTQYF; v_gene: TRBV28; j_gene: TRBJ2-3; abundance: -; d_gene: TRBD2
CDR3nt: TGTGCCAGCAGTTGGGGGGATAGCAATCAGCCCCAGCATTTT; CDR3aa: CASSWGDSNQPQHF; v_gene: TRBV2; j_gene: TRBJ1-5; abundance: few; d_gene: -
CDR3nt: TGTGCCAGCAGACGAAACAGGGGCGACACTGAAGCTTTCTTT; CDR3aa: CASRRNRGDTEAFF; v_gene: TRBV6-1; j_gene: TRBJ1-1; abundance: few; d_gene: TRBD1
CDR3nt: TGTGCCAGCAGCCTCTTCGCGGGGTCCTACAATGAGCAGTTCTTC; CDR3aa: CASSLFAGSYNEQFF; v_gene: TRBV7-2; j_gene: TRBJ2-1; abundance: -; d_gene: -
CDR3nt: TGTGCCAGCAGCTTTGCGGTGAACACTGAAGCTTTCTTT; CDR3aa: CASSFAVNTEAFF; v_gene: TRBV7-9; j_gene: TRBJ1-1; abundance: -; d_gene: -
CDR3nt: TGTGCCAGCAGTGAAGCCTACGAGCAGTACTTC; CDR3aa: CASSEAYEQYF; v_gene: TRBV2; j_gene: TRBJ2-7; abundance: -; d_gene: -
CDR3nt: TGTGCCAGCTCACCTAGGGTCGACAATGAGCAGTTCTTC; CDR3aa: CASSPRVDNEQFF; v_gene: TRBV18; j_gene: TRBJ2-1; abundance: -; d_gene: -
CDR3nt: TGTGCCAGCAGTGGGCCGGGACAGGGGGCAGATGAGCAGTACTTC; CDR3aa: CASSGPGQGADEQYF; v_gene: TRBV6-1; j_gene: TRBJ2-7; abundance: -; d_gene: TRBD1
CDR3nt: TGTGCCAGCAGTTACCCTCAAGCCCAGGAAAAGGTCCAGCATTTT; CDR3aa: CASSYPQAQEKVQHF; v_gene: TRBV6-7; j_gene: TRBJ1-5; abundance: -; d_gene: -
CDR3nt: TGTGCCAGCAGCCCCCGGGACTATAGCACAGATACGCAGTATTTT; CDR3aa: CASSPRDYSTDTQYF; v_gene: TRBV11-2; j_gene: TRBJ2-3; abundance: -; d_gene: TRBD2
CDR3nt: TGTGCCAGCAGTTACTCCCTGAGCTCCTACAATGAGCAGTTCTTC; CDR3aa: CASSYSLSSYNEQFF; v_gene: TRBV6-5; j_gene: TRBJ2-1; abundance: -; d_gene: -
CDR3nt: TGTGCCAGCAGCCACCCACAGGGTAGGACTGAAGCTTTCTTT; CDR3aa: CASSHPQGRTEAFF; v_gene: TRBV3-1; j_gene: TRBJ1-1; abundance: medium-sized; d_gene: -
CDR3nt: TGTGCCAGCAGCTTCAACAGGGGGTCGCGGGAGACCCAGTACTTC; CDR3aa: CASSFNRGSRETQYF; v_gene: TRBV11-1; j_gene: TRBJ2-5; abundance: -; d_gene: TRBD1